Presented here are 31 T cell receptor beta chains from one specimen sequenced in a study of spatial heterogeneity in lung cancer (dated by TCRdb to the late 2010s). Receptor amplification or capture employed 5' RACE. Instrument used: NextSeq 500. TCRdb reanalyzed the raw reads on its own, using fastp at Q25 for trimming and MiXCR for clone calling, and kept in-frame beta chains. Each entry is one CDR3 protein sequence, shown with its most common DNA and genes. The sample table contains 13,000 or so distinct CDR3 sequences; only one count was recorded for 3.5% to 4% of them. 40% to 50% of the sample rests with the top ten. The intended sense of this specimen's time point label: sample taken at primary tumor resection. Source: PBMCs, taken at surgery. The origin of the receptors is a male donor with early-stage non-small cell lung cancer.

This clonotype was seen ten or more times. This chain links TRBV27 with TRBJ2-6; 7 bases are shared with TRBD1. The CDR3 has 19 residues. Trimming took 6 bases from V and 0 from J; bases not matched to a gene: 14. Germline V lookup: CDR1 MNHEY, CDR2 SMNVEV (reference sequence). CDR3 sequence: CASSPLRGTASSGANVLTF. DNA for the CDR3: TGTGCCAGCAGCCCGCTACGTGGGACAGCTAGCTCTGGGGCCAACGTCCTGACTTTC.

Ten or more counts support this clonotype. The chain links TRBV11-1 to TRBJ2-2; D uncertain. This CDR3 has 15 residues. CDR1 and CDR2 (germline): SGHAT, FQDESV (reference sequence). V was clipped by 5 bases and J by 1 base, with 11 bases between them. CDR3 sequence: CASSTYTQNTGELFF. CDR3 nucleotides: TGTGCCAGCAGCACGTACACGCAGAACACCGGGGAGCTGTTTTTT.

This clonotype has ten or more counts. The chain uses TRBV12-3 or TRBV12-4 and TRBJ2-5; D is possibly TRBD1 or TRBD2 (6 bases each). V was shortened by 6 bases and J by 5 bases, with 16 bases between the two germline ends. The CDR3 sequence is 14 residues long. The CDR3 reads CASSQNGGGETQYF. The CDR3, as DNA: TGTGCCAGCAGCCAGAACGGGGGCGGTGAGACCCAGTACTTC.

This clonotype was detected many times. The chain has TRBV19 and TRBJ2-2; possible D gene TRBD2, 5 bases. Germline V gives CDR1 LNHDA, CDR2 SQIVND (reference sequence). The CDR3 runs to 15 residues. V gave up 2 bases and J gave up 6 bases, with 13 bases separating them. The CDR3 reads CASSITSYIAGELFF. The CDR3, as DNA: TGTGCCAGTAGTATAACTAGTTATATAGCCGGGGAGCTGTTTTTT. Full variable domain (outside the CDR3, taken from reference TRBV19 and TRBJ2-2): DGGITQSPKYLFRKEGQNVTLSCEQNLNHDAMYWYRQDPGQGLRLIYYSQIVNDFQKGDIAEGYSVSREKKESFPLTVTSAQKNPTAFYLCASSITSYIAGELFFGEGSRLTVL.

This clonotype was picked up many times. CDR3 bases: TGCAGTGCTAGAGAGTCTAGCACGAACACCGGGGAGCTGTTTTTT. Its protein product is CSARESSTNTGELFF. The chain combines TRBV20-1 with TRBJ2-2; D is perhaps TRBD2 (5 bases). Per the germline V gene, CDR1 is DFQATT and CDR2 is SNEGSKA (reference sequence). V was clipped by 0 bases and J by 0 bases, with 8 bases between them. CDR3 length: 15 amino acids.

This clonotype is labeled medium-sized. The chain uses TRBV12-3 or TRBV12-4 and TRBJ2-7, with TRBD2 matching over 14 bases. This CDR3 region has 15 residues. V shed 6 bases, J shed 5 bases, and the junction held 6 bases outside the gene matches. As DNA, the CDR3 is TGTGCCAGCAGACCCGGGACTAGCGGGAGCCACGAGCAGTACTTC. This encodes CASRPGTSGSHEQYF.

This clonotype was picked up many times. The chain combines TRBV28 with TRBJ2-4; D is possibly TRBD1 or TRBD2 (5 bases each). Trimming removed 6 bases from V and 2 bases from J, with 11 bases in between. The CDR3 runs 14 residues. CDR1 is MDHEN, CDR2 SYDVKM, per germline. The DNA for the CDR3 is TGTGCCAGCAGCCCAGGGAGAACCAAAAACATTCAGTACTTC. Protein sequence: CASSPGRTKNIQYF.

This clonotype was seen repeatedly, ten times or more. The genes are TRBV10-3 and TRBJ2-7, with D unresolved. Germline loops: CDR1 ENHRY, CDR2 SYGVKD. This CDR3 region has 16 residues. Trimming stripped 7 bases from V and 0 bases from J, with 19 bases between. The CDR3 protein is CAITANSYSLSYEQYF. The CDR3 region has the DNA TGTGCCATCACAGCAAATAGCTATAGTCTCTCCTACGAGCAGTACTTC.

The chain employs TRBV3-1 and TRBJ2-3, with unresolved D. Trimming pared 1 base from V and 3 bases from J, leaving 2 bases between. The CDR3 runs 12 residues. Germline lookup yields CDR1 LGHDT and CDR2 YNNKEL (reference sequence). CDR3 loop: CASSQGTDTQYF. The CDR3 DNA is TGTGCCAGCAGCCAAGGAACAGATACGCAGTATTTT.

This clonotype was detected many times. The chain uses TRBV28 and TRBJ2-7; D unresolved. Germline V gives CDR1 MDHEN, CDR2 SYDVKM. This CDR3 is built from 11 residues. V was cut by 6 bases and J by 4 bases, with 7 bases left in between. The CDR3 sequence: CASSSTYEQYF. Here the CDR3 DNA reads TGTGCCAGCAGCTCTACATACGAGCAGTACTTC.

This clonotype was seen ten or more times. The genes are TRBV7-3 and TRBJ1-2, with D unresolved. The CDR3 is made up of 14 amino acids. Germline V gene sequence: CDR1 SGHTA, CDR2 FQGTGA. With 5 bases removed from V and 7 bases from J, the gap between germline ends came to 17 bases. The chain's CDR3 is CASSLGPGLGGYTF. The CDR3 nucleotides read TGTGCCAGCAGCCTAGGCCCCGGGTTAGGTGGCTACACCTTC. Full variable domain (rest looked up from reference TRBV7-3 and TRBJ1-2): GAGVSQTPSNKVTEKGKYVELRCDPISGHTALYWYRQSLGQGPEFLIYFQGTGAADDSGLPNDRFFAVRPEGSVSTLKIQRTERGDSAVYLCASSLGPGLGGYTFGSGTRLTVV.

This clonotype was seen at least ten times. The chain couples TRBV20-1 to TRBJ2-1; the match to TRBD2 covers 7 bases. This CDR3 region has 17 residues. Germline V lookup: CDR1 DFQATT, CDR2 SNEGSKA (reference sequence). V dropped 1 base and J dropped 0; count of bases not matched to a gene: 9. This CDR3 reads CSARGDPGRSSYNEQFF. CDR3 sequence (DNA): TGCAGTGCTAGAGGCGATCCCGGGAGGAGCTCCTACAATGAGCAGTTCTTC.

This clonotype was counted ten times or more. The CDR3 sequence: CASSIQGAPGANVLTF. The CDR3 region has the DNA TGTGCCAGCAGCATACAGGGGGCCCCTGGGGCCAACGTCCTGACTTTC. The chain uses TRBV6-1 and TRBJ2-6, with 9 bases matching TRBD1. Trimming at V came to 6 bases and at J to 2 bases, leaving 5 bases not matched to a gene. Germline CDR1 and CDR2: MNHNS and SASEGT. The CDR3 contains 16 residues.

This clonotype has more than one count but fewer than ten. The chain joins TRBV11-3 to TRBJ1-1, with no clear D. The CDR3 runs 14 residues. Germline V gene data show CDR1 as SGHNT and CDR2 as YENEEA. The ends were cut back, 9 bases at V and 0 bases at J, with 14 bases in the middle. CDR3 sequence: CASKAGPMNTEAFF. CDR3 DNA sequence: TGTGCCAGTAAGGCAGGTCCAATGAACACTGAAGCTTTCTTT.

The chain links TRBV5-6 to TRBJ2-7; 7 bases align to TRBD2. After removal of 1 base from V and 5 bases from J, the junction contained 9 bases not matched to a gene. Germline CDR1 and CDR2: SGHDT and YYEEEE. There are 15 residues in the CDR3. CDR3 nucleotide sequence: TGTGCCAGCAGCTTGCTGGGAGGGAGGGAGGACGAGCAGTACTTC. Translation gives CASSLLGGREDEQYF.

This clonotype was counted at least ten times. This chain connects TRBV6-1 to TRBJ1-1, with D possibly TRBD1 on 5 matching bases. The CDR3 consists of 13 residues. Germline V CDR1 and CDR2: MNHNS, SASEGT. Trimming stripped 10 bases from V and 3 bases from J, with 15 bases between. The CDR3 sequence: CATTIQGYTEAFF. The CDR3 region has the DNA TGTGCCACCACGATTCAGGGATACACTGAAGCTTTCTTT.

The chain couples TRBV10-2 to TRBJ2-3; D unclear. Germline assignment: CDR1 WSHSY and CDR2 SAAADI. Trimming removed 5 bases from V and 0 bases from J, with 3 bases in between. The CDR3 extends over 12 amino acids. The CDR3 loop reads CASSTSTDTQYF. The CDR3 DNA reads as TGCGCCAGCAGTACTAGCACAGATACGCAGTATTTT.

This clonotype was found a few times. This chain connects TRBV2 to TRBJ2-5; TRBD2 might be the D (6 bases). V gave up 6 bases and J gave up 4 bases, with 24 bases separating them. Germline loops: CDR1 SNHLY, CDR2 FYNNEI. The CDR3 has 17 residues. In DNA form, the CDR3 reads TGTGCCAGCAGACCAACTTGGGGCGGGAAATCACGAGAGACCCAGTACTTC. This codes for CASRPTWGGKSRETQYF.

Sample share makes this clonotype hyperexpanded. The chain joins TRBV12-3 or TRBV12-4 to TRBJ2-4, with 7 bases that match TRBD2. The CDR3 has 14 residues. V shed 1 base and J 8 bases; nucleotides not matched to a gene: 5. The CDR3 region is CASSLGGAGDIQYF. CDR3 in DNA: TGTGCCAGCAGTTTAGGCGGGGCGGGAGACATTCAGTACTTC.

Many counts were recorded for this clonotype. V usage is TRBV2 and J usage is TRBJ2-5; 7 nucleotides match TRBD1. This CDR3 contains 16 residues. V was pared by 7 bases and J by 2 bases, with 13 bases of the junction left unmatched. Germline assignment: CDR1 SNHLY and CDR2 FYNNEI. CDR3 nucleotides: TGTGCCAGCAAACCCTTAAGGGGACAGCAACAAGAGACCCAGTACTTC. Its translation: CASKPLRGQQQETQYF. The full variable domain, completed using reference TRBV2 and TRBJ2-5, is EPEVTQTPSHQVTQMGQEVILRCVPISNHLYFYWYRQILGQKVEFLVSFYNNEISEKSEIFDDQFSVERPDGSNFTLKIRSTKLEDSAMYFCASKPLRGQQQETQYFGPGTRLLVL.

This clonotype was counted at least ten times. This rearrangement joins TRBV5-1 to TRBJ2-5; 11 bases match TRBD2. From germline, CDR1 is SGHRS and CDR2 YFSETQ. The CDR3 loop spans 16 amino acids. V shed 0 bases, J shed 4 bases, and the junction held 5 bases outside the gene matches. The CDR3 spells CASSLGPSGRIETQYF. The CDR3 region has the DNA TGCGCCAGCAGCTTGGGCCCTAGCGGGAGGATAGAGACCCAGTACTTC.

This clonotype occurred many times. At one of its ends the junction is not consistent with the germline gene, which may arise from a read error. The chain has TRBV5-1 and TRBJ2-3; D gene ambiguous. CDR3 length equals 13 residues. Germline lookup yields CDR1 SGHRS and CDR2 YFSETQ. The CDR3 spells CASSLDGLTARHF. The CDR3 DNA reads TGCGCCAGCAGCTTGGATGGGCTAACGGCCAGGCATTTT. Combining the CDR3 with reference TRBV5-1 and TRBJ2-3 gives the whole variable domain KAGVTQTPRYLIKTRGQQVTLSCSPISGHRSVSWYQQTPGQGLQFLFEYFSETQRNKGNFPGRFSGRQFSNSRSEMNVSTLELGDSALYLCASSLDGLTARHFGPGTRLTVL.

This clonotype has ten or more counts. The rearrangement uses TRBV5-5 and TRBJ2-5; D is ambiguous. The V end was cut by 0 bases, the J end by 5 bases, with 11 bases between. This CDR3 has 14 residues. Germline CDR1 and CDR2: SGHKS and YYEKEE (reference sequence). The CDR3 region is CASSLEGHGETQYF. The DNA for the CDR3 is TGTGCCAGCAGCTTGGAAGGCCACGGGGAGACCCAGTACTTC.

This clonotype occurred many times. This chain connects TRBV24-1 to TRBJ2-1; D is possibly TRBD1 (5 bases). Trimming took 1 base from V and 8 from J, leaving 17 bases between them. This CDR3 has 16 residues. CDR1 is KGHDR and CDR2 is SFDVKD in the germline V gene. The CDR3 is CATSDFGRDPTHEQFF. DNA of the CDR3: TGTGCCACCAGTGATTTTGGCAGGGATCCCACCCATGAGCAGTTCTTC.

The V call is TRBV29-1, the J call TRBJ2-6; 11 nucleotides match TRBD1. Germline CDR1 and CDR2: SQVTM and ANQGSEA. This CDR3 has 19 residues. Trimming removed 1 base from V and 0 bases from J; junction bases left unmatched: 8. This chain's CDR3 is CSVEGSQDRGPSGANVLTF. The CDR3 DNA is TGCAGCGTTGAAGGGAGCCAGGACAGGGGGCCCTCTGGGGCCAACGTCCTGACTTTC.

The CDR3: CASSYDTDTQYF. The CDR3, as DNA: TGTGCCAGCAGTTACGATACAGATACGCAGTATTTT. The chain combines TRBV6-5 with TRBJ2-3; D gene ambiguous. Looked up from germline, CDR1 is MNHEY and CDR2 is SVGAGI. V was trimmed by 2 bases and J by 3 bases, leaving 3 bases between them. CDR3 length: 12 amino acids.

This clonotype was seen ten or more times. The rearrangement joins TRBV6-5 to TRBJ2-3, with 7 bases matching TRBD2. J gave up 2 bases and V 6 bases, and 8 bases lay outside the gene matches. The CDR3 contains 15 residues. The germline gives CDR1 MNHEY, CDR2 SVGAGI. The CDR3 sequence: CASSPLSGPTDTQYF. The CDR3 DNA follows: TGTGCCAGCAGCCCCCTTAGCGGGCCCACAGATACGCAGTATTTT.

This rearrangement joins TRBV5-5 to TRBJ2-3, with unresolved D. Germline loops: CDR1 SGHKS, CDR2 YYEKEE (reference sequence). This CDR3 is built from 14 residues. V dropped 4 bases and J dropped 4 bases, with 13 bases sitting between them. CDR3 DNA sequence: TGTGCCAGCAGCACTGGGTCCTGGGCAGATACGCAGTATTTT. Translated: CASSTGSWADTQYF.

CDR3 loop: CASSPGGLNEQFF. The CDR3 bases are TGCGCCAGCTCCCCCGGGGGCCTCAATGAGCAGTTCTTC. The chain has TRBV5-1 and TRBJ2-1; D is possibly TRBD1 or TRBD2 (6 bases each). This CDR3 is built from 13 residues. V lost 7 bases and J 6 bases, leaving 14 bases between the germline ends. Looked up from germline, CDR1 is SGHRS and CDR2 is YFSETQ. Based on the CDR3 plus reference TRBV5-1 and TRBJ2-1, the full variable domain is KAGVTQTPRYLIKTRGQQVTLSCSPISGHRSVSWYQQTPGQGLQFLFEYFSETQRNKGNFPGRFSGRQFSNSRSEMNVSTLELGDSALYLCASSPGGLNEQFFGPGTRLTVL.

This clonotype showed up many times. This chain links TRBV5-1 with TRBJ1-1, with D possibly matching TRBD1 (5 bases). CDR3 length equals 11 residues. The V gene's germline CDR1 is SGHRS and CDR2 YFSETQ. V shed 5 bases and J shed 3 bases, with 5 bases lying between them. The DNA for the CDR3 is TGCGCCAGCAGGGGGGACACTGAAGCTTTCTTT. Protein sequence: CASRGDTEAFF.

This clonotype was found many times. The chain links TRBV10-3 to TRBJ1-2; 10 bases line up with TRBD1. Germline trimming cut 6 bases from V and 7 bases from J; bases unmatched to any gene: 11. This CDR3 is built from 15 residues. Germline values: CDR1 ENHRY, CDR2 SYGVKD. The CDR3 DNA reads as TGTGCCATCAGGGCGACAGGGGGCGAGTTGCTTGGCTACACCTTC. This sequence encodes CAIRATGGELLGYTF.